This T cell receptor beta chain came from a study of blood T cell repertoires in COVID-19. At the level of the study: The analysed material was cDNA or gDNA that came from T cells, B-cell-depleted T cells, or PBMCs.

Only in-frame clones appear in the TCRdb table, and some are missing; sequencing was by immunoSEQ multiplex PCR. The profile shows some 330,000 clones, about nine tenths of them singletons. The clonotype originates from a man aged 30 to 39 who had recovered from COVID-19. Material: PBMCs or T cells enriched from blood (not recorded which).

The CDR3 region has the DNA TGTGCCAGCAGAGCCGGGACAGGGCTCCCTGGATGGGAGACCCAGTACTTC. This encodes CASRAGTGLPGWETQYF. V gene TRBV2 combines with J gene TRBJ2-5, with 9 bases aligning to TRBD1. V was clipped by 6 bases and J by 5 bases; unmatched bases: 16. The germline CDR1 and CDR2 sequences are SNHLY and FYNNEI. CDR3 size: 17 residues.